The T cell receptor beta chain described here comes from a study of blood T cell repertoires in COVID-19. Germline assignment: CDR1 SEHNR and CDR2 FQNEAQ (reference sequence). Trimming cost V 5 bases and J 4 bases; bases outside gene matches: 8. The CDR3 totals 16 residues. Sequencing was performed with immunoSEQ multiplex PCR; in TCRdb, only in-frame clones are kept and a portion is missing. This repertoire shows roughly 220,000 clones, about 90% found once; its top ten account for about 14%. This clone has a single count. The rearrangement joins TRBV7-9 to TRBJ2-1; 10 positions match TRBD2. Input material: PBMCs or T cells enriched from blood (not recorded which). The clonotype was recovered from a woman between 45 and 65 years old with acute COVID-19. CDR3 sequence: CASSRQGLAIYNEQFF. The CDR3 coding sequence is TGTGCCAGCAGCCGACAGGGACTAGCGATTTACAATGAGCAGTTCTTC.